A single sample is the source of the 32 T cell receptor beta chains below, sequenced in a study of cytomegalovirus exposure and HLA in healthy donors. A multiplex PCR was run with 60 Vbeta primers and 13 Jbeta primers. Generated by immunoSEQ multiplex PCR, the TCRdb table keeps only in-frame clones and is missing some. The repertoire has over 70,000 clones, around three quarters of them found once; the top ten carry 1.3% to 1.5%. Sequencing was done on a sample of PBMCs. The receptors were sampled from a male donor in good health and CMV-seronegative.

CDR3 nucleotides: TGTGCCAGTAGCGGGGACAGACTAAGCAATCAGCCCCAGCATTTT. Protein sequence: CASSGDRLSNQPQHF. The chain recombines TRBV19 with TRBJ1-5, with TRBD1 identical over 7 bases. Germline V gene data show CDR1 as LNHDA and CDR2 as SQIVND (reference sequence). V shed 6 bases, J shed 1 base, and the junction held 6 bases outside the gene matches. This CDR3 spans 15 amino acids. Looking up the rest from reference TRBV19 and TRBJ1-5 gives the full variable domain: DGGITQSPKYLFRKEGQNVTLSCEQNLNHDAMYWYRQDPGQGLRLIYYSQIVNDFQKGDIAEGYSVSREKKESFPLTVTSAQKNPTAFYLCASSGDRLSNQPQHFGDGTRLSIL.

The chain couples TRBV5-4 to TRBJ1-2; D is ambiguous. In germline, CDR1 is SGHNT, CDR2 YYREEE (reference sequence). This CDR3 spans 12 amino acids. Trimming stripped 4 bases from V and 6 bases from J, with 10 bases between. This CDR3 is CASSVRGDGYTF. DNA of the CDR3: TGTGCCAGCAGCGTCCGGGGAGATGGCTACACCTTC.

In its sample, this clone was seen a few times. V is TRBV9 and J is TRBJ2-7; 12 bases are shared with TRBD1. In germline, CDR1 is SGDLS, CDR2 YYNGEE. This CDR3 has 14 residues. Trimming at V came to 4 bases and at J to 9 bases, leaving 8 bases not matched to a gene. CDR3 nucleotide sequence: TGTGCCAGCAGCACCGGGACAGGGGGCGCCGGGCAGTACTTC. Residues: CASSTGTGGAGQYF.

J is TRBJ1-1 and V is TRBV6-1; TRBD1 is a possible D gene (6 bases). This CDR3 is built from 12 residues. The V end lost 5 bases, the J end lost 7 bases, and 11 bases lay between the germline ends. In germline, CDR1 is MNHNS, CDR2 SASEGT. CDR3 sequence (DNA): TGTGCCAGCAGTTCCCAGGGGCTTGAAGCTTTCTTT. Translating it yields CASSSQGLEAFF.

This sequence joins TRBV7-9 and TRBJ1-1, with TRBD1 matching over 8 bases. CDR1 is SEHNR and CDR2 is FQNEAQ in the germline V gene (reference sequence). This CDR3 spans 14 amino acids. Germline trimming cut 3 bases from V and 1 base from J; bases unmatched to any gene: 1. The CDR3 reads CASSLTGANTEAFF. Written as DNA, the CDR3 is TGTGCCAGCAGCTTGACAGGGGCGAACACTGAAGCTTTCTTT.

J is TRBJ2-5 and V is TRBV7-6, with 7 bases aligning to TRBD1. With V trimmed by 5 bases and J by 10 bases, 7 bases remained unmatched. Germline CDR1 is SGHVS and CDR2 is FNYEAQ. This CDR3 has 12 residues. CDR3 sequence reads: CASSLDRDSQYF. In DNA form, the CDR3 reads TGTGCCAGCAGCCTGGACCGGGACAGCCAGTACTTC.

The chain employs TRBV28 and TRBJ2-4; tentatively, D is TRBD2 (6 bases). CDR3 size: 16 residues. Germline V CDR1 and CDR2: MDHEN, SYDVKM. Trimming cost V 10 bases and J 0 bases, with 19 bases left between them. Written as DNA, the CDR3 is TGTGCCATCCGTGTCGGGACTTTTGCAGCCAAAAACATTCAGTACTTC. This translates into CAIRVGTFAAKNIQYF. The full variable domain, its missing parts supplied by reference TRBV28 and TRBJ2-4, is DVKVTQSSRYLVKRTGEKVFLECVQDMDHENMFWYRQDPGLGLRLIYFSYDVKMKEKGDIPEGYSVSREKKERFSLILESASTNQTSMYLCAIRVGTFAAKNIQYFGAGTRLSVL.

CDR3 sequence reads: CASSLTSGEDEQYF. DNA of the CDR3: TGCGCCAGCAGCTTGACTAGCGGGGAAGACGAGCAGTACTTC. The chain is built from TRBV5-1 and TRBJ2-7; 10 bases map to TRBD2. Trimming removed 1 base from V and 5 bases from J; junction bases left unmatched: 3. The CDR3 length is 14 residues. CDR1 SGHRS and CDR2 YFSETQ come from the germline V gene.

J is TRBJ2-5 and V is TRBV4-3; possibly TRBD1 for D (6 bases). Germline loops: CDR1 LGHNA, CDR2 YSLEER. The CDR3 has 14 amino acids. V dropped 0 bases and J dropped 4 bases, with 9 bases sitting between them. CDR3 nucleotide sequence: TGCGCCAGCAGCCAAGACGTCAGGGGAGAGACCCAGTACTTC. Protein sequence: CASSQDVRGETQYF.

The rearrangement links TRBV28 to TRBJ1-2; no definite D call. Between the trimmed V and J ends, which lost 6 bases and 4 bases, there was a span of 15 bases. The V gene's germline CDR1 is MDHEN and CDR2 SYDVKM. The CDR3 has 14 residues. This chain's CDR3 is CASSPLVEGYGYTF. CDR3 nucleotides: TGTGCCAGCAGCCCCCTCGTTGAGGGCTATGGCTACACCTTC.

The rearrangement links TRBV6-1 to TRBJ2-1; 7 bases match TRBD1. Germline loops: CDR1 MNHNS, CDR2 SASEGT. This CDR3 is 13 amino acids long. J was trimmed by 0 bases and V by 8 bases; bases with no gene match: 1. The CDR3: CASPGGSYNEQFF. CDR3 sequence (DNA): TGTGCCAGCCCAGGGGGCTCCTACAATGAGCAGTTCTTC.

This clone was detected only once. The J gene is TRBJ2-5, the V gene TRBV19; 8 nucleotides match TRBD1. The CDR3 sequence is 15 residues long. V dropped 6 bases and J dropped 3; count of bases not matched to a gene: 9. In germline, CDR1 is LNHDA, CDR2 SQIVND (reference sequence). The CDR3 is CASSAIRGRKETQYF. CDR3 DNA sequence: TGTGCCAGTAGCGCCATCAGGGGGCGCAAAGAGACCCAGTACTTC.

V is TRBV11-1 and J is TRBJ1-6; tentative D call: TRBD1 (5 bases). With 5 bases removed from V and 6 bases from J, the gap between germline ends came to 11 bases. Per germline, CDR1 SGHAT and CDR2 FQDESV (reference sequence). CDR3 length: 14 amino acids. DNA of the CDR3: TGTGCCAGCAGCGGTCCAGGGCGTAATTCACCCCTCCACTTT. Translating it yields CASSGPGRNSPLHF.

The chain uses TRBV5-8 and TRBJ1-2; D not resolved. The CDR3 has 13 residues. The V gene's germline CDR1 is SGHTS and CDR2 YDEGEE. The V and J ends lost 7 bases and 4 bases respectively, with 14 bases between them. CDR3 DNA: TGTGCCAGCCCCTTGGGAGGTGGCTATGGCTACACCTTC. It is translated as CASPLGGGYGYTF.

This clone has a single count. The chain combines TRBV7-9 with TRBJ2-7, with 8 bases aligning to TRBD1. V lost 4 bases to trimming and J lost 6 bases; unmatched junction nucleotides: 11. Germline-derived CDR1 and CDR2 are SEHNR and FQNEAQ (reference sequence). The CDR3 spans 15 residues. The DNA for the CDR3 is TGTGCCAGCAGCTCTCCGGCCAGGGGGCCCTCCGAGCAGTACTTC. Translation: CASSSPARGPSEQYF.

This chain joins TRBV6-5 and TRBJ1-2, with TRBD1 matching over 7 bases. Germline CDR1 is MNHEY and CDR2 is SVGAGI. With 9 bases clipped from V and 6 bases from J, the junction kept 13 bases outside the gene matches. This CDR3 is built from 14 residues. CDR3 sequence reads: CASQREGGANGYTF. The CDR3 coding sequence is TGTGCCAGTCAGAGGGAAGGGGGCGCAAATGGCTACACCTTC.

This rearrangement joins TRBV7-2 to TRBJ1-5; possible D gene TRBD1, 5 bases. Germline CDR1 is SGHTA and CDR2 is FQGNSA. This CDR3 region has 15 residues. V lost 2 bases and J lost 6, with 14 bases in between. As DNA, the CDR3 is TGTGCCAGCAGCTTATTCCGGCAGGGAGGTCAGCCCCAGCATTTT. Translation gives CASSLFRQGGQPQHF.

The rearrangement links TRBV11-2 to TRBJ2-3; D is perhaps TRBD2 (6 bases). V lost 5 bases and J lost 2, with 11 bases in between. CDR1 and CDR2 (germline): SGHAT, FQNNGV. The CDR3 extends over 14 amino acids. The CDR3 coding sequence is TGTGCCAGCAGCCGCTGGGAGGCCACAGATACGCAGTATTTT. This sequence encodes CASSRWEATDTQYF.

J is TRBJ1-2 and V is TRBV15, with 8 bases that match TRBD1. Germline loops: CDR1 LNHNV, CDR2 YYDKDF (reference sequence). J gave up 4 bases and V 3 bases, and 7 bases lay outside the gene matches. CDR3 length: 15 residues. The CDR3 nucleotides read TGTGCCACCAGCAGGGTCCAGGGGGCTGTCTATGGCTACACCTTC. Its translation: CATSRVQGAVYGYTF.

CDR3 sequence: CSVNRGNEQFF. CDR3 DNA sequence: TGCAGCGTTAACAGGGGGAATGAGCAGTTCTTC. J is TRBJ2-1 and V is TRBV29-1; 8 bases agree with TRBD1. This CDR3 is 11 amino acids long. Trimming took 5 bases from V and 7 from J; bases not matched to a gene: 1. Germline values: CDR1 SQVTM, CDR2 ANQGSEA.

The rearrangement links TRBV12-5 to TRBJ2-1; perhaps TRBD1 as D (6 bases). The germline V and J ends were trimmed by 8 bases and 2 bases, with 16 bases remaining between them. This CDR3 has 15 amino acids. CDR1 and CDR2 (germline): LGHNT, FRNRAP. The CDR3 DNA sequence: TGTGCTAGTTCCCAGGGGACATCAACCTACAATGAGCAGTTCTTC. This encodes CASSQGTSTYNEQFF.

This chain links TRBV5-3 with TRBJ2-2, with 12 bases lining up with TRBD2. TRBV5-3 is placed among ORFs of uncertain function. This CDR3 is built from 18 residues. V lost 0 bases, J lost 7 bases, and 10 bases stayed unmatched. In nucleotides, the CDR3 is TGTGCCAGAAGCTTGGCACCTAGCGGGAGGGCCTGGGGCGGGGAGCTGTTTTTT. Translation: CARSLAPSGRAWGGELFF.

The chain uses TRBV5-6 and TRBJ1-1; unclear D gene. CDR3 length equals 15 residues. V shed 0 bases and J shed 7 bases, with 16 bases lying between them. Germline V gene sequence: CDR1 SGHDT, CDR2 YYEEEE. The CDR3 DNA reads TGTGCCAGCAGCTTGGATAGGAGGGAATTAGGTGAAGCTTTCTTT. This translates into CASSLDRRELGEAFF.

This clone came up a few times. The V gene is TRBV5-4, the J gene TRBJ2-3, with D tentatively TRBD2 (6 bases). Germline values: CDR1 SGHNT, CDR2 YYREEE (reference sequence). V was trimmed by 3 bases and J by 0 bases, leaving 14 bases between them. This CDR3 contains 16 residues. The CDR3 DNA sequence: TGTGCCAGCAGCTCCGGTGGTGGAGGGAGCACAGATACGCAGTATTTT. It translates to CASSSGGGGSTDTQYF. The entire variable domain, with the rest obtained from reference TRBV5-4 and TRBJ2-3, is as follows: ETGVTQSPTHLIKTRGQQVTLRCSSQSGHNTVSWYQQALGQGPQFIFQYYREEENGRGNFPPRFSGLQFPNYSSELNVNALELDDSALYLCASSSGGGGSTDTQYFGPGTRLTVL.

The chain employs TRBV5-1 and TRBJ2-1; 9 bases are a match to TRBD2. This CDR3 contains 16 residues. The trim removed 0 bases at V and 4 bases at J, leaving 5 bases unmatched. CDR1 is SGHRS and CDR2 is YFSETQ in the germline V gene. The CDR3: CASSLGSGGMYNEQFF. In DNA form, the CDR3 reads TGCGCCAGCAGCTTGGGTAGCGGGGGTATGTACAATGAGCAGTTCTTC.

CDR3 sequence reads: CASSLTAGIGYEQYF. The CDR3 DNA sequence: TGTGCCAGCAGTTTAACTGCCGGGATCGGGTACGAGCAGTACTTC. J is TRBJ2-7 and V is TRBV28; D is possibly TRBD2 (5 bases). The germline V gene encodes CDR1 MDHEN and CDR2 SYDVKM. CDR3 length: 15 residues. Trimming left V 2 bases short and J 4 bases short, with 15 bases between.

V gene TRBV19 combines with J gene TRBJ1-5; D perhaps matches TRBD1 (6 bases). The germline V gene encodes CDR1 LNHDA and CDR2 SQIVND (reference sequence). Trimming cost V 3 bases and J 7 bases, with 16 bases left between them. This CDR3 spans 15 amino acids. Here the CDR3 DNA reads TGTGCCAGTAGTATTGCGGGGGCGGGAGGGCAGCCCCAGCATTTT. Amino acid sequence: CASSIAGAGGQPQHF.

The chain employs TRBV28 and TRBJ1-2; maybe TRBD1 (6 bases). Germline assignment: CDR1 MDHEN and CDR2 SYDVKM. The CDR3 sequence is 15 residues long. V was clipped by 5 bases and J by 5 bases, with 18 bases between them. As DNA, the CDR3 is TGTGCCAGCAGTACCGTCGACAGGATCGGGTATGGCTACACCTTC. Translating gives CASSTVDRIGYGYTF.

The chain recombines TRBV19 with TRBJ1-2; TRBD1 aligns across 11 bases. This CDR3 is built from 17 residues. Germline CDR1 and CDR2: LNHDA and SQIVND (reference sequence). The J segment lost 5 bases and the V segment lost 7 bases, leaving 15 bases of the junction unmatched. The CDR3 is CASTIRTGGDKRYGYTF. The DNA for the CDR3 is TGTGCCAGTACCATTCGGACAGGGGGCGATAAGAGGTATGGCTACACCTTC. Drawing the rest from reference TRBV19 and TRBJ1-2, the complete variable domain is DGGITQSPKYLFRKEGQNVTLSCEQNLNHDAMYWYRQDPGQGLRLIYYSQIVNDFQKGDIAEGYSVSREKKESFPLTVTSAQKNPTAFYLCASTIRTGGDKRYGYTFGSGTRLTVV.

The rearrangement links TRBV29-1 to TRBJ2-7; possibly TRBD1 for D (6 bases). The CDR3 contains 16 residues. The V end lost 6 bases, the J end lost 0 bases, and 21 bases lay between the germline ends. Germline V gene lookup returns CDR1 SQVTM and CDR2 ANQGSEA. The CDR3 coding sequence is TGCAGCGTGCAAAAGGCACCAGGGGCGAACTCCTACGAGCAGTACTTC. Amino acid sequence: CSVQKAPGANSYEQYF.

The CDR3 spells CASTAGALEADTQYF. In DNA, the CDR3 is TGTGCCAGCACGGCGGGGGCCCTGGAGGCAGATACGCAGTATTTT. The chain is built from TRBV5-4 and TRBJ2-3; tentative D call: TRBD2 (7 bases). V lost 6 bases and J lost 4, with 18 bases in between. This CDR3 has 15 amino acids. CDR1 is SGHNT, CDR2 YYREEE, per germline (reference sequence).

The chain employs TRBV28 and TRBJ1-1, with D unclear. Trimming pared 2 bases from V and 10 bases from J, leaving 11 bases between. Germline CDR1 and CDR2: MDHEN and SYDVKM. This CDR3 has 12 residues. CDR3 sequence (DNA): TGTGCCAGCAGTTTAAGATATAACGGAGCTTTCTTT. Protein: CASSLRYNGAFF.